Listed here is a single T cell receptor beta chain. The entry originates in a study of cytomegalovirus exposure and HLA in healthy donors. Both 60 Vbeta primers and 13 Jbeta primers went into the PCR. Libraries were prepared by immunoSEQ multiplex PCR; TCRdb keeps only in-frame clonotypes and omits some of them. This sample yields some 130,000 clones, of which approximately 87% are seen a single time; around 5.2% belongs to the top ten. This CDR3 comprises 14 residues. Germline V lookup: CDR1 MNHEY, CDR2 SMNVEV (reference sequence). V gave up 11 bases and J gave up 5 bases; unmatched junction bases: 14.

This TCR derives from a woman in her thirties in good health and CMV-seronegative. The chain employs TRBV27 and TRBJ2-7, with TRBD2 matching 8 bases. Sequenced: PBMCs. DNA for the CDR3: TGTGCCTGTCGGCGAGCGGGAGAAATTGACGAGCAGTACTTC. It is translated as CACRRAGEIDEQYF.